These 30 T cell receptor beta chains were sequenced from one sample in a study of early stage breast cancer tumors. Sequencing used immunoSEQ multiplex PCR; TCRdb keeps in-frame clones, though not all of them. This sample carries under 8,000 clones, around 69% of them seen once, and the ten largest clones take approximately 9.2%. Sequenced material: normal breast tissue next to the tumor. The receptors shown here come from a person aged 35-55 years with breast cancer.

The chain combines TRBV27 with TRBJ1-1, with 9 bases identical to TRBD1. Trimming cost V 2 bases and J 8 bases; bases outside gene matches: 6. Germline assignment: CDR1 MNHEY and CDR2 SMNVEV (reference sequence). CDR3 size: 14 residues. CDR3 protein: CASSLGPGQGEAFF. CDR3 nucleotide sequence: TGTGCCAGCAGTTTAGGTCCGGGACAGGGCGAAGCTTTCTTT.

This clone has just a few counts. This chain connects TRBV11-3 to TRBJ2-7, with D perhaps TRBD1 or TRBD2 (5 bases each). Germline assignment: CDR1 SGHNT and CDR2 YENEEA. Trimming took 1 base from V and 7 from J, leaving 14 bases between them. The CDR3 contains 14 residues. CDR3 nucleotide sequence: TGTGCCAGCAGCTTAGGTCCTTCAGAGGGGGAGCAGTACTTC. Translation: CASSLGPSEGEQYF.

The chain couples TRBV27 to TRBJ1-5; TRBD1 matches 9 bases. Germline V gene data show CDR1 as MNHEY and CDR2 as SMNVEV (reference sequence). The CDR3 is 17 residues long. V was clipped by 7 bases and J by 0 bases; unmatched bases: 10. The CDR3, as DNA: TGTGCCAGCACCCGGCCCCGGGACAGGGATAGCAATCAGCCCCAGCATTTT. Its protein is CASTRPRDRDSNQPQHF.

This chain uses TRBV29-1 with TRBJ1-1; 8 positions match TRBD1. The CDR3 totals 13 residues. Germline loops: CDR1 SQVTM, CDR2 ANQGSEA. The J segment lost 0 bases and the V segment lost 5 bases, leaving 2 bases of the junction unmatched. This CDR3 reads CSVQTGVNTEAFF. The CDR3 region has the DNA TGCAGCGTTCAGACAGGGGTGAACACTGAAGCTTTCTTT. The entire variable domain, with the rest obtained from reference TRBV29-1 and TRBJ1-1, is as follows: SAVISQKPSRDICQRGTSLTIQCQVDSQVTMMFWYRQQPGQSLTLIATANQGSEATYESGFVIDKFPISRPNLTFSTLTVSNMSPEDSSIYLCSVQTGVNTEAFFGQGTRLTVV.

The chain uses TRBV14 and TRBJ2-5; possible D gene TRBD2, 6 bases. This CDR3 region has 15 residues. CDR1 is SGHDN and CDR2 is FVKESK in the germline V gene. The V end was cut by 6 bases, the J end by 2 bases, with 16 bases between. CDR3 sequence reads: CASRKTSYGQETQYF. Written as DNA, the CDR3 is TGTGCCAGCAGGAAGACTAGTTATGGACAAGAGACCCAGTACTTC.

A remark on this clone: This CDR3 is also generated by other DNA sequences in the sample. CDR3 loop: CASSESSEQYF. The CDR3 region has the DNA TGTGCCAGCAGTGAAAGCAGCGAGCAGTACTTC. This chain connects TRBV2 to TRBJ2-7; D is unclear. Germline V gene data show CDR1 as SNHLY and CDR2 as FYNNEI. Trimming left V 2 bases short and J 6 bases short, with 5 bases between. The CDR3 contains 11 residues. Using reference TRBV2 and TRBJ2-7 for the parts outside the CDR3, the full variable domain is EPEVTQTPSHQVTQMGQEVILRCVPISNHLYFYWYRQILGQKVEFLVSFYNNEISEKSEIFDDQFSVERPDGSNFTLKIRSTKLEDSAMYFCASSESSEQYFGPGTRLTVT.

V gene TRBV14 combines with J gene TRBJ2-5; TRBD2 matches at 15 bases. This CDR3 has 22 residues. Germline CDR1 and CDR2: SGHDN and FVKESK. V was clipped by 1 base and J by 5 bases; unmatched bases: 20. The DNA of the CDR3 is TGTGCCAGCAGCCAAGGGTCTGGTTTCGGACTAGCGGGAGGGCCGGTTTTTGAGACCCAGTACTTC. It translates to CASSQGSGFGLAGGPVFETQYF. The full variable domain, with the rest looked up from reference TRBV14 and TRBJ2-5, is EAGVTQFPSHSVIEKGQTVTLRCDPISGHDNLYWYRRVMGKEIKFLLHFVKESKQDESGMPNNRFLAERTGGTYSTLKVQPAELEDSGVYFCASSQGSGFGLAGGPVFETQYFGPGTRLLVL.

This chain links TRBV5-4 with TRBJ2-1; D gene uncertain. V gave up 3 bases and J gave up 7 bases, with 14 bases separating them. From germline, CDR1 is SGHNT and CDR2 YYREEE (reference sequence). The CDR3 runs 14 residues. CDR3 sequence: CASSSGPLGNEQFF. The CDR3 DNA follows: TGTGCCAGCAGCTCCGGGCCCCTCGGGAATGAGCAGTTCTTC.

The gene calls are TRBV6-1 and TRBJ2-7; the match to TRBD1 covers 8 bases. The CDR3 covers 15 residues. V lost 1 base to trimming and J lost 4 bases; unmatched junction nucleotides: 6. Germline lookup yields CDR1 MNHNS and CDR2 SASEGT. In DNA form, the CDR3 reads TGTGCCAGCAGTGAAGACGGGACAGGCGGGTACGAGCAGTACTTC. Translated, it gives CASSEDGTGGYEQYF.

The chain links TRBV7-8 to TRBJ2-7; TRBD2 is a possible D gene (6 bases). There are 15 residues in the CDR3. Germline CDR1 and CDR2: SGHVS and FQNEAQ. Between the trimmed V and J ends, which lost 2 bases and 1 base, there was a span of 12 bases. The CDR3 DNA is TGTGCCAGCAGCTTAATAGCGGCAGCTTCCTACGAGCAGTACTTC. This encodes CASSLIAAASYEQYF.

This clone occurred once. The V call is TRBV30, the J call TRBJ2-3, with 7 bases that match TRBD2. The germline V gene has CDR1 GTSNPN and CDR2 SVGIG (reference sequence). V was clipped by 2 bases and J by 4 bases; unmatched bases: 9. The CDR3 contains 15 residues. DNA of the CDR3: TGTGCCTGGAGTCGGGTCGGGGGGAGGGCAGATACGCAGTATTTT. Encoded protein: CAWSRVGGRADTQYF.

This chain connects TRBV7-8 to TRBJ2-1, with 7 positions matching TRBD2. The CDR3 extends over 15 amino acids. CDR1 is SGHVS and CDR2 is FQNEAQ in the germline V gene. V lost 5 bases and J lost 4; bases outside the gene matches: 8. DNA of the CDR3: TGTGCCAGCAGCCGCGCCGGGACTACATACAATGAGCAGTTCTTC. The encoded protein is CASSRAGTTYNEQFF.

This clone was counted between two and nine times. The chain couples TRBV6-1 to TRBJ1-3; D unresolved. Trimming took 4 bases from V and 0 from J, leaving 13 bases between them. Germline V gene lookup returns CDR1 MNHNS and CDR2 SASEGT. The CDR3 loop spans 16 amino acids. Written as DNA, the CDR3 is TGTGCCAGCAGTGCAGTAGTTGAGTCCTCTGGAAACACCATATATTTT. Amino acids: CASSAVVESSGNTIYF.

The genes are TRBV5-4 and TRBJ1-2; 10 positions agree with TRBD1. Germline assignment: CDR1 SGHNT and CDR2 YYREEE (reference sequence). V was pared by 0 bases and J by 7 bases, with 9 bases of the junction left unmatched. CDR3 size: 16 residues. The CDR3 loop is CASSLAGTGANLGYTF. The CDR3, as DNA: TGTGCCAGCAGCTTGGCCGGGACAGGGGCCAATCTTGGCTACACCTTC.

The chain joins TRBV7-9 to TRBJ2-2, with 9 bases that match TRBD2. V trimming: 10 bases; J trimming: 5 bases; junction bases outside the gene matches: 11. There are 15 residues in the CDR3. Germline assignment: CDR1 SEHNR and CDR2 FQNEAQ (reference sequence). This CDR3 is CATPAAGGATGELFF. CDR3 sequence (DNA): TGTGCCACCCCCGCGGCGGGAGGGGCGACCGGGGAGCTGTTTTTT.

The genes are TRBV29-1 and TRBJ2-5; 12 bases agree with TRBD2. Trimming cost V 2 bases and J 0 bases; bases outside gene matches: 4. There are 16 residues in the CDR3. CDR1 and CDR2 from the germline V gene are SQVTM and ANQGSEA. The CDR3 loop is CSVEKTSGSHQETQYF. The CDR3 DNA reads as TGCAGCGTTGAAAAGACTAGCGGGAGTCACCAAGAGACCCAGTACTTC.

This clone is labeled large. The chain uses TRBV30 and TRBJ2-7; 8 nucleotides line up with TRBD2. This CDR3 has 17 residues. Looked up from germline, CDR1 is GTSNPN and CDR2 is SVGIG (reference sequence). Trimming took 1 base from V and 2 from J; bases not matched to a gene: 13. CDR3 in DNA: TGTGCCTGGAGTGCCCCCCCTCGACTAGCGCAAACCTACGAGCAGTACTTC. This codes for CAWSAPPRLAQTYEQYF.

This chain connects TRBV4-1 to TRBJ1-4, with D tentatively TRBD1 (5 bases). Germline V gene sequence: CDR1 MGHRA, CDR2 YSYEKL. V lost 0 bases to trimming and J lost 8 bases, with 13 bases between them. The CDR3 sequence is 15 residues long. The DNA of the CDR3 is TGCGCCAGCAGCCAAGAGTGGGCGGGGCGGGAAAAACTGTTTTTT. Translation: CASSQEWAGREKLFF.

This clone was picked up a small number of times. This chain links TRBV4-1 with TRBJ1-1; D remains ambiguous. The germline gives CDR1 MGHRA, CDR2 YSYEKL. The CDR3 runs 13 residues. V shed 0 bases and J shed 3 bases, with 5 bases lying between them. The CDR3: CASSQEGHTEAFF. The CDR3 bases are TGCGCCAGCAGCCAAGAAGGACACACTGAAGCTTTCTTT.

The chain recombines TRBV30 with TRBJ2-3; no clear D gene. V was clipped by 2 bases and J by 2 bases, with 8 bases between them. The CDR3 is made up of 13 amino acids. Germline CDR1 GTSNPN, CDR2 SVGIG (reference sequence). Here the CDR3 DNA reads TGTGCCTGGAGTCGTGGAGTCACAGATACGCAGTATTTT. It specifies CAWSRGVTDTQYF.

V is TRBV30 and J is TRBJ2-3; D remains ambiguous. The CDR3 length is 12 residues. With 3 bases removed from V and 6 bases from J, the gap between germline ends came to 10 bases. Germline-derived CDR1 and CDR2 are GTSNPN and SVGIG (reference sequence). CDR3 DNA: TGTGCCTGGAGCCCCGAATGGGATACGCAGTATTTT. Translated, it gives CAWSPEWDTQYF.

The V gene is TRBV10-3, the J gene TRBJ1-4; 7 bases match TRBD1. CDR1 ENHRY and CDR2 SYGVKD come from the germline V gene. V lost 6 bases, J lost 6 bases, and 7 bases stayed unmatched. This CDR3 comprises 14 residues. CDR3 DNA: TGTGCCATCAGAACAGGGGAGGGCGATGAAAAACTGTTTTTT. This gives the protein CAIRTGEGDEKLFF.

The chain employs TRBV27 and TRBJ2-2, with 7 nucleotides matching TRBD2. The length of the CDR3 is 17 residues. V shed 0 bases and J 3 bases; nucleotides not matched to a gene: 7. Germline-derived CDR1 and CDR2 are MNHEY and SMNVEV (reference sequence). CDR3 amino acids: CASSLSLGRGDTGELFF. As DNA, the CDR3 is TGTGCCAGCAGTTTATCGTTGGGGAGGGGAGACACCGGGGAGCTGTTTTTT.

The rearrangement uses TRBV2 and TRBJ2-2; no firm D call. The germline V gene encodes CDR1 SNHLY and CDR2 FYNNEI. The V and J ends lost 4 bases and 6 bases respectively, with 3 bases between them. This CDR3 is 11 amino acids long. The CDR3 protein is CASSASGELFF. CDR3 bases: TGTGCCAGCAGTGCGTCCGGGGAGCTGTTTTTT.

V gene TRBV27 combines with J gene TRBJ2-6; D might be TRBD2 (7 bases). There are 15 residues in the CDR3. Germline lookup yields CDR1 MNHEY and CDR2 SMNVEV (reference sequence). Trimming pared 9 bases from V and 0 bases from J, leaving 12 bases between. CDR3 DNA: TGTGCCAGTCGGGGGGCCCACTCTGGGGCCAACGTCCTGACTTTC. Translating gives CASRGAHSGANVLTF.

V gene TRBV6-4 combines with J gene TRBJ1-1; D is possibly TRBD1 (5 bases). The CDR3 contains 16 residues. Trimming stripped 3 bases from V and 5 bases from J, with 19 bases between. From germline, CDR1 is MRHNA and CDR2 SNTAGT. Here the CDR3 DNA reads TGTGCCAGCAGTGATAAGATTTCGGGGGAGGTTACTGAAGCTTTCTTT. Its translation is CASSDKISGEVTEAFF.

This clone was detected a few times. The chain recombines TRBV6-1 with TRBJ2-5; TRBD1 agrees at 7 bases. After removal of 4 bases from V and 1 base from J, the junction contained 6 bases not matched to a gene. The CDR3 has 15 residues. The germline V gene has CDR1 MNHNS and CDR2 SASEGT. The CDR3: CASSAQAGGQETQYF. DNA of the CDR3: TGTGCCAGCAGTGCCCAGGCAGGGGGCCAAGAGACCCAGTACTTC.

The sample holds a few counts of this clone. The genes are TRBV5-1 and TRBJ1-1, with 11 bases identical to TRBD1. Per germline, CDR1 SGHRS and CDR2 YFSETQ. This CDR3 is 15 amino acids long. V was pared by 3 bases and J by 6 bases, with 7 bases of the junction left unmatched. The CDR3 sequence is CASSSRTGGESEAFF. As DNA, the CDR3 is TGCGCCAGCAGCTCTCGGACAGGGGGCGAATCTGAAGCTTTCTTT.

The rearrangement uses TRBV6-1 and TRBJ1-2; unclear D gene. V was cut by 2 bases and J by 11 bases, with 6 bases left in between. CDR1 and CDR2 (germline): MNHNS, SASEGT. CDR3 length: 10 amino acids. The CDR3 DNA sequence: TGTGCCAGCAGTGAAATCCATTACACCTTC. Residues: CASSEIHYTF.

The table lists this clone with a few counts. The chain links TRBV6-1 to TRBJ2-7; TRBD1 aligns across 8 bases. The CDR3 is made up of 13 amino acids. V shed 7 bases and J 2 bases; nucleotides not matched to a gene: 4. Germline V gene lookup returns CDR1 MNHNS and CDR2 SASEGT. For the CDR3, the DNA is TGTGCCAGCAACGGACAGGGAACCTACGAGCAGTACTTC. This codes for CASNGQGTYEQYF.